This record concerns one TCR beta chain sequence. Its antigen is unknown. The data were obtained in a study of CD8+CD57+ T cells in acquired aplastic anemia. Study-level information: Recorded DNA amounts for sorted CD4+ and CD8+ cells had an average of approximately 3 ug. Healthy donors yielded around 10 million CD4+ cell reads on average. The study's findings and limits: Researchers report that twenty-nine CD8+ CDR3 sequences appeared in both patients and controls. No significant patient-versus-control difference appeared in CD8+ Simpson's diversity.

From germline, CDR1 is SGHTA and CDR2 FQGTGA. The CDR3 sequence is 15 residues long. V lost 2 bases and J 1 base, leaving 11 bases between the germline ends. CDR3 and TCR beta VDJ profiling relied on a genomic DNA template. TCRdb independently ran MiXCR on the reads; one entry per CDR3 protein. Among around 200,000 distinct CDR3 sequences, roughly half were seen once, and the ten largest hold roughly 15%. The clonotype originates from a human donor in good health, serving as a control. Material for sequencing was sorted CD4+, CD8+, or CD8+CD57+ T cells (not recorded which) from PBMCs. The V gene is TRBV7-3, the J gene TRBJ1-1; TRBD1 is a possible D gene (5 bases). CDR3 DNA: TGTGCCAGCAGCTTATGGGCAGGGCGGAACACTGAAGCTTTCTTT. Its protein product is CASSLWAGRNTEAFF.